This passage covers 4 T cell receptor beta chains from one sample sequenced in a study of shared clonotypes between healthy human individuals. The protocol was immunoSEQ multiplex PCR, while the TCRdb copy is restricted to in-frame clones and leaves out a portion. The data contain some 630,000 clones, 95% to 97% of them singletons. In the naive CD8 group, cells lacked CD45RO and were positively selected for CCR7, so terminally differentiated effector memory CD45RA+ cells were left out. Material for sequencing was naive CD8+ T cells sorted from blood. These receptors were collected from a woman in her twenties or thirties in good health.

CDR3 loop: CATSPSANTGELFF. The CDR3, as DNA: TGTGCCACGAGTCCTAGCGCTAACACCGGGGAGCTGTTTTTT. The gene calls are TRBV6-5 and TRBJ2-2, with D tentatively TRBD2 (6 bases). V was trimmed by 10 bases and J by 2 bases, leaving 14 bases between them. Germline values: CDR1 MNHEY, CDR2 SVGAGI. The CDR3 is 14 residues long.

This clone was counted a few times. The genes are TRBV11-2 and TRBJ2-1; D is unclear. The CDR3 is 10 residues long. Germline values: CDR1 SGHAT, CDR2 FQNNGV. V lost 1 base and J lost 9, with 1 base in between. CDR3 amino acids: CASSLGEQFF. As DNA, the CDR3 is TGTGCCAGCAGCTTAGGTGAGCAGTTCTTC.

CDR3 bases: TGCGCCAGCAGTCCGACAGGCAACTATGGCTACACCTTC. Translated, it gives CASSPTGNYGYTF. The chain couples TRBV4-1 to TRBJ1-2; D is perhaps TRBD1 (6 bases). Germline V CDR1 and CDR2: MGHRA, YSYEKL. Trimming stripped 6 bases from V and 2 bases from J, with 10 bases between. The CDR3 totals 13 residues.

The chain links TRBV9 to TRBJ1-1, with D possibly matching TRBD1 (6 bases). The CDR3 contains 14 residues. Trimming took off 6 bases at V and 2 bases at J, with 14 bases between the two ends. Germline V gene data show CDR1 as SGDLS and CDR2 as YYNGEE. In DNA form, the CDR3 reads TGTGCCAGCACCCCAGACAGGTTCAACACTGAAGCTTTCTTT. This sequence encodes CASTPDRFNTEAFF.